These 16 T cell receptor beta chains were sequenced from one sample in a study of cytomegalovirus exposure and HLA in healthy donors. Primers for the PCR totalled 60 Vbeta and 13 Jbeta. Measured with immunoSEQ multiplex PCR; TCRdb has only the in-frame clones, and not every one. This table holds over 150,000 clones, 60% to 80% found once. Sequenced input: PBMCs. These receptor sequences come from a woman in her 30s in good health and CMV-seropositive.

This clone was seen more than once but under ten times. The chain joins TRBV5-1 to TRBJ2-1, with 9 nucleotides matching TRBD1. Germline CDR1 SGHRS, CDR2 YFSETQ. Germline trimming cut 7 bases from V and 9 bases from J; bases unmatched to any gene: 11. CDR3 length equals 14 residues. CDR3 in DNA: TGCGCCAGCTGCCTGACAGGGGGAATGAGTGAGCAGTTCTTC. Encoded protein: CASCLTGGMSEQFF.

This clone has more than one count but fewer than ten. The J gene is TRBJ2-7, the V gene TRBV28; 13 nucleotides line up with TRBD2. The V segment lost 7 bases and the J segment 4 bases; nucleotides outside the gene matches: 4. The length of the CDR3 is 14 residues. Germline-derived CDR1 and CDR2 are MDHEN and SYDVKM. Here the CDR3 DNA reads TGTGCCAGCACCCCGGGACTAGCGGGATACGAGCAGTACTTC. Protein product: CASTPGLAGYEQYF.

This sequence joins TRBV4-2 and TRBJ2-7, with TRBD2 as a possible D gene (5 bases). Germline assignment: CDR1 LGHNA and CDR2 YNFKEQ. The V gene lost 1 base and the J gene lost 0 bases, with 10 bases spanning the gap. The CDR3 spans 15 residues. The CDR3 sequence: CASSQGNSDSYEQYF. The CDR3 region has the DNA TGTGCCAGCAGCCAAGGGAATAGCGACTCCTACGAGCAGTACTTC.

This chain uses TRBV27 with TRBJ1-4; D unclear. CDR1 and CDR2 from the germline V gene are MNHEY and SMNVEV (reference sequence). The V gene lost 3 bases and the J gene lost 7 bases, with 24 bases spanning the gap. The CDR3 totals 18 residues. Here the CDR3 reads CASSFHSGPVLNPEKLFF. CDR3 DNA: TGTGCCAGCAGTTTTCACAGTGGGCCGGTGCTGAATCCTGAAAAACTGTTTTTT.

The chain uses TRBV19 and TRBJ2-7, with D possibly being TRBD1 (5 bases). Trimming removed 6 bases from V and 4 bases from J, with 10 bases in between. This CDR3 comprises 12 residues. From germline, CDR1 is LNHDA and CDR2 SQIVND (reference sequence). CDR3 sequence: CASRQGDYEQYF. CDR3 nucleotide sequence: TGTGCCAGTAGGCAGGGTGATTACGAGCAGTACTTC.

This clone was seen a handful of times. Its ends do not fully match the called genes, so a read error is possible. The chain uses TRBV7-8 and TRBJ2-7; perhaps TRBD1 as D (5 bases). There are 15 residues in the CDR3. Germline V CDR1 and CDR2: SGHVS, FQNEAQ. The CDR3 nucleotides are TGTGCCAGCAGTTTAGGGCCAGGGCTTACCTACGAGCAGTACTTC. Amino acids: CASSLGPGLTYEQYF.

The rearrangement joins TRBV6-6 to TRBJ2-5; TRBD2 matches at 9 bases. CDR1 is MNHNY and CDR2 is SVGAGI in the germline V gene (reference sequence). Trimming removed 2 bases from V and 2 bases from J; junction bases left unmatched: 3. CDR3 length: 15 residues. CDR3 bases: TGTGCCAGCAGTTACGCCGGACTAGCGCAAGAGACCCAGTACTTC. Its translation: CASSYAGLAQETQYF.

The CDR3 protein is CASSIGTGNTEAFF. The CDR3 region has the DNA TGTGCCAGTAGTATTGGGACAGGGAACACTGAAGCTTTCTTT. The chain joins TRBV19 to TRBJ1-1; the match to TRBD1 covers 8 bases. Per germline, CDR1 LNHDA and CDR2 SQIVND (reference sequence). The CDR3 spans 14 residues. The J segment lost 1 base and the V segment lost 3 bases, leaving 1 base of the junction unmatched.

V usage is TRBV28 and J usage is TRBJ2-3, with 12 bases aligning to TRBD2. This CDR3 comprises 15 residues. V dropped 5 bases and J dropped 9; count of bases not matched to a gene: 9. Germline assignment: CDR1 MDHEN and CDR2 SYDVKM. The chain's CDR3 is CASSHTSGGKRTQYF. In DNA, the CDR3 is TGTGCCAGCAGTCACACTAGCGGGGGGAAGAGGACGCAGTATTTT.

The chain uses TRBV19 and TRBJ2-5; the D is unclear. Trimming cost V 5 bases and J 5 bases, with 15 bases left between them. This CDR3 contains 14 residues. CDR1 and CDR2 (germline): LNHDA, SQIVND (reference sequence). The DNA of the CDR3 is TGTGCCAGTAGTGCACCCGGGTCTCGGGAGACCCAGTACTTC. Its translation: CASSAPGSRETQYF.

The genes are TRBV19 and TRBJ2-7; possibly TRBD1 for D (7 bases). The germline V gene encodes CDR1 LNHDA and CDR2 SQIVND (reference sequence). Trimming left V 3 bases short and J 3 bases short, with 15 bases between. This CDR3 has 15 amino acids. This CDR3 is CASSMGQGGYYEQYF. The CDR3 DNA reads TGTGCCAGTAGTATGGGGCAGGGGGGCTACTACGAGCAGTACTTC.

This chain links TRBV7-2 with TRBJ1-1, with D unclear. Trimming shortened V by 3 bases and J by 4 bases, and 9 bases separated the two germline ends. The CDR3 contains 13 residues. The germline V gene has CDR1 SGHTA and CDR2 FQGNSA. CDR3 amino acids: CASSLEWSTEAFF. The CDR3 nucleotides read TGTGCCAGCAGCTTGGAGTGGAGCACTGAAGCTTTCTTT. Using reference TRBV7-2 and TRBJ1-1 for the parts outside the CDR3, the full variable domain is GAGVSQSPSNKVTEKGKDVELRCDPISGHTALYWYRQSLGQGLEFLIYFQGNSAPDKSGLPSDRFSAERTGGSVSTLTIQRTQQEDSAVYLCASSLEWSTEAFFGQGTRLTVV.

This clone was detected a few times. CDR3 loop: CASSYGSSSYEQYF. CDR3 nucleotide sequence: TGTGCCAGCAGTTACGGTTCTAGCTCCTACGAGCAGTACTTC. The genes are TRBV6-5 and TRBJ2-7; D unclear. The V end was cut by 2 bases, the J end by 0 bases, with 8 bases between. The CDR3 sequence is 14 residues long. Per germline, CDR1 MNHEY and CDR2 SVGAGI.

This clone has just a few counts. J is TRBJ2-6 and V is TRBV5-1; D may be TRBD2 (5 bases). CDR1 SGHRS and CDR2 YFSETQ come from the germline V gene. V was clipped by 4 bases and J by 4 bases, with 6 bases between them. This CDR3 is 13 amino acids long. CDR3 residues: CASSTGGANVLTF. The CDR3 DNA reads TGCGCCAGCAGCACGGGGGGGGCCAACGTCCTGACTTTC.

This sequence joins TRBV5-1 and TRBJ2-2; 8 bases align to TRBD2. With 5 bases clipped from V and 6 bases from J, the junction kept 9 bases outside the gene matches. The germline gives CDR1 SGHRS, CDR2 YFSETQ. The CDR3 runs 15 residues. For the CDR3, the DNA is TGCGCCAGCAGGGAAGGCGGGAGGCGCGCCGGGGAGCTGTTTTTT. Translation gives CASREGGRRAGELFF.

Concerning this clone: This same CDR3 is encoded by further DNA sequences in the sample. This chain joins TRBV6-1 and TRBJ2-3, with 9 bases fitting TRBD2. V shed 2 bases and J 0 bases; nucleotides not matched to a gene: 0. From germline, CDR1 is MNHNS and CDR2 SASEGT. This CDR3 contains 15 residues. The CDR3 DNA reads TGTGCCAGCAGTGAACTAGCGGGAAGCACAGATACGCAGTATTTT. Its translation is CASSELAGSTDTQYF.